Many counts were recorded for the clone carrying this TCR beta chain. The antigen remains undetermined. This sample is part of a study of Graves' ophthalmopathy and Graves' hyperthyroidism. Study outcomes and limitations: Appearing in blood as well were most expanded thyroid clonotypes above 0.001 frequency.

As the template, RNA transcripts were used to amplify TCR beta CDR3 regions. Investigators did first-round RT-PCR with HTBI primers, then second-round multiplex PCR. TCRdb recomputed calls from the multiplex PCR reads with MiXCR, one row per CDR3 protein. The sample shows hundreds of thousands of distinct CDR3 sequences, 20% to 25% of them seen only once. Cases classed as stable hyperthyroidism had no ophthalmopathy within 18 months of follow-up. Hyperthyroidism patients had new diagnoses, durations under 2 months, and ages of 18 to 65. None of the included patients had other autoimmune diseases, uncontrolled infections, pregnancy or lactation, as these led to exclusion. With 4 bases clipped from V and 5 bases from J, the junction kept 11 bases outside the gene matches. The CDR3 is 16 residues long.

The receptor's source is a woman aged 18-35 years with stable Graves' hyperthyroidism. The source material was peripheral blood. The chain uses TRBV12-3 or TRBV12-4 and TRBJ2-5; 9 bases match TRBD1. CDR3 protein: CASSSATWDRAETQYF. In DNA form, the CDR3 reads TGTGCCAGCAGTTCCGCAACCTGGGACAGGGCCGAGACCCAGTACTTC.